What follows are 25 T cell receptor beta chains derived from one specimen sequenced in a study of tissue T cells after allogeneic stem cell transplantation. TCRdb's copy holds only in-frame clones and misses some; the assay was immunoSEQ multiplex PCR. The repertoire holds about 17,000 clones, with roughly 72% as singletons. Source material: spleen. These receptors all stem from a female BALB/c mouse in good health. This mouse strain has H2-d as its MHC haplotype.

Regarding this clone: Each gene name is a mouse one. The observed sequence ends 1 residue before the CDR3 terminus, with the missing tail filled in from the germline J gene. This chain links TRBV19 with TRBJ2-7, with D unclear. CDR1 and CDR2 (germline): FNHDT, SITEND (reference sequence). The germline V and J ends were trimmed by 5 bases and 2 bases, with 8 bases remaining between them. This CDR3 region has 12 residues. The part of the CDR3 DNA that was read is TGTGCCAGCAGGAAACAGCCCTATGAACAGTAC. Translation gives CASRKQPYEQY. The full-length CDR3 reads as CASRKQPYEQYF.

Turning to this clone: Genes here carry mouse names. The CDR3 is CASSLGLGSAETLYF. The CDR3 DNA, read in part, is TGTGCCAGCAGCTTGGGACTGGGAAGTGCAGAAACGCTGTAT. The chain has TRBV4 and TRBJ2-3, with 9 bases that match TRBD2. Read data end 1 residue before the CDR3 end; the end is taken from the germline J gene. CDR1 is LGHDT, CDR2 YNNKQL, per germline (reference sequence). This CDR3 comprises 15 residues. The junction had 2 bases not matched to a gene; V was cut back by 4 bases and J by 0 bases.

In regard to this clone: Gene and germline names: mouse. The CDR3 end lies 1 residue beyond the end of the read and is filled in from the germline J gene. The J gene is TRBJ2-7, the V gene TRBV13-3; perhaps TRBD2 as D (6 bases). Trimming shortened V by 3 bases and J by 2 bases, and 15 bases separated the two germline ends. This CDR3 is 15 amino acids long. The germline CDR1 and CDR2 sequences are NNHDY and SYVADS. The CDR3 DNA, read in part, is TGTGCCAGCAGTGCCCCGGGGGGAGGGACCTATGAACAGTAC. Residues: CASSAPGGGTYEQY. The CDR3 in its entirety is CASSAPGGGTYEQYF.

With regard to this clone: Germline and genes here are mouse. The read ends 1 residue shy of where the CDR3 ends; the end is completed using the germline J gene. The chain carries TRBV5 and TRBJ1-6, with 9 bases lining up with TRBD1. TRBJ1-6 is marked as an open reading frame, function uncertain. The CDR3 is made up of 17 amino acids. J was trimmed by 1 base and V by 3 bases; bases with no gene match: 4. CDR1 is LGHNA, CDR2 YNLKQL, per germline (reference sequence). The sequenced part of the CDR3 DNA is TGTGCCAGCAGCCAGGGACAGGGAGACTCCTATAATTCGCCCCTCTAC. It yields the protein CASSQGQGDSYNSPLY. The CDR3 in its entirety is CASSQGQGDSYNSPLYF.

This clone was seen a few times. The germline and genes are mouse ones. Read data end 1 residue before the CDR3 end; the end is taken from the germline J gene. The chain has TRBV13-2 and TRBJ2-7; no reliable D call. Per the germline V gene, CDR1 is NNHNN and CDR2 is SYGAGS (reference sequence). V gave up 2 bases and J gave up 3 bases, with 6 bases separating them. CDR3 length: 12 residues. The CDR3 is CASGEHNYEQYF. The CDR3 bases that were read are TGTGCCAGCGGTGAGCACAACTATGAACAGTAC.

In the case of this clone: The listed genes are named as in mouse. The read comes to an end 1 residue before the CDR3 does, leaving the germline J gene to fill in the end. This rearrangement joins TRBV5 to TRBJ2-3; 9 bases agree with TRBD2. Germline CDR1 reads LGHNA; CDR2 reads YNLKQL (reference sequence). The CDR3 covers 16 residues. V was clipped by 4 bases and J by 1 base; unmatched bases: 6. The covered CDR3 bases are TGTGCCAGCAGCCCTTGGGGGGGCGCCGGTGCAGAAACGCTGTAT. Protein sequence: CASSPWGGAGAETLY. The whole CDR3 sequence is CASSPWGGAGAETLYF.

As for this clone: The gene names given are mouse names. The read ends 1 residue before the CDR3 terminus; that terminus is restored from the germline J gene. The V gene is TRBV19, the J gene TRBJ2-2; the match to TRBD1 covers 7 bases. This CDR3 has 15 amino acids. Germline-derived CDR1 and CDR2 are FNHDT and SITEND (reference sequence). After removal of 2 bases from V and 0 bases from J, the junction contained 1 base not matched to a gene. The CDR3 spells CASSMQGANTGQLYF. The DNA read from the CDR3 is TGTGCCAGCAGTATGCAGGGGGCAAACACCGGGCAGCTCTAC.

Notes on this clone: Gene names are mouse gene names. The sequence runs out 1 residue before the end of the CDR3; the remainder is reconstructed from the germline J gene. This sequence joins TRBV31 and TRBJ1-3; the D gene is possibly TRBD1 (5 bases). Germline V gene sequence: CDR1 GKSSPN, CDR2 SITVG. Trimming took off 0 bases at V and 3 bases at J, with 12 bases between the two ends. This CDR3 is built from 15 residues. The CDR3 bases that were read are TGTGCCTGGAGTCTATCTGGGGCGCTTGGAAATACGCTCTAT. This encodes CAWSLSGALGNTLY. The entire CDR3 protein is CAWSLSGALGNTLYF.

Turning to this clone: Mouse germline and gene names are used. With the read ending 1 residue before the CDR3 end, the germline J gene is used to fill in that end. This rearrangement joins TRBV13-3 to TRBJ2-4; D is unresolved. Trimming left V 0 bases short and J 1 base short, with 3 bases between. This CDR3 is 13 amino acids long. Per the germline V gene, CDR1 is NNHDY and CDR2 is SYVADS. CDR3 DNA (partial): TGTGCCAGCAGTGATGCCCGTCAAAACACCTTGTAC. Translation gives CASSDARQNTLY. The complete CDR3 reads CASSDARQNTLYF.

Notes on this clone: The listed genes are named as in mouse. The read stops 1 residue short of the end of the CDR3; the missing end is completed from the germline J gene. The chain has TRBV13-2 and TRBJ2-2, with 10 positions matching TRBD2. This CDR3 is built from 15 residues. The trim removed 2 bases at V and 6 bases at J, leaving 4 bases unmatched. Germline CDR1 reads NNHNN; CDR2 reads SYGAGS (reference sequence). The CDR3 spells CASGDRLGGPGQLYF. The CDR3 bases that were read are TGTGCCAGCGGTGACAGACTGGGGGGCCCCGGGCAGCTCTAC.

As regards this clone: The genes are named according to mouse. The CDR3 extends 1 residue past the end of the read, so its final part is completed from the germline J gene. This chain uses TRBV19 with TRBJ2-3, with TRBD1 identical over 10 bases. Germline CDR1 FNHDT, CDR2 SITEND (reference sequence). With 10 bases clipped from V and 0 bases from J, the junction kept 5 bases outside the gene matches. CDR3 length: 14 residues. CDR3 DNA (partial): TGTGCCGCGGGACAGGGGACTAGTGCAGAAACGCTGTAT. Translated: CAAGQGTSAETLY. The entire CDR3 sequence reads CAAGQGTSAETLYF.

This clone was observed a few times. Any gene name here is a mouse gene name. CDR3 region: CASSILGGHNYAEQFF. Incomplete CDR3 DNA: TGTGCCAGCAGTATTCTGGGGGGACATAACTATGCTGAGCAGTTC. This rearrangement joins TRBV19 to TRBJ2-1; 8 bases fit TRBD2. The CDR3 end lies 1 residue beyond the end of the read and is filled in from the germline J gene. V was clipped by 2 bases and J by 0 bases; unmatched bases: 4. Germline CDR1 and CDR2: FNHDT and SITEND (reference sequence). The CDR3 runs to 16 residues.

With respect to this clone: Each gene name is a mouse one. From the germline J gene comes the end of the CDR3, since the read stops 1 residue before it. V usage is TRBV1 and J usage is TRBJ2-5, with D hard to call. V was shortened by 6 bases and J by 3 bases, with 10 bases between the two germline ends. From germline, CDR1 is NSQYPW and CDR2 LRSPGD (reference sequence). The CDR3 has 13 residues. CDR3 amino acids: CTCRAAAQDTQYF. The CDR3 bases that were read are TGCACCTGCAGGGCGGCCGCTCAAGACACCCAGTAC.

Comment on this clone: Germline and genes: mouse. The CDR3 extends 1 residue past the end of the read, so its final part is completed from the germline J gene. The chain couples TRBV19 to TRBJ2-5; maybe TRBD1 (5 bases). The CDR3 runs 13 residues. Trimming pared 3 bases from V and 3 bases from J, leaving 8 bases between. CDR1 and CDR2 from the germline V gene are FNHDT and SITEND (reference sequence). CDR3 DNA (partial): TGTGCCAGCAGTAGAGGGGAACAAGACACCCAGTAC. Its protein is CASSRGEQDTQY. The full-length CDR3 reads as CASSRGEQDTQYF.

Turning to this clone: Mouse germline and gene names are used. The CDR3 end is not reached by the read, which stops 1 residue before it; the germline J gene fills it in. This chain links TRBV29 with TRBJ2-7; the match to TRBD1 covers 11 bases. The CDR3 contains 15 residues. Germline loops: CDR1 MSHET, CDR2 SYDVDS. J lost 2 bases, V lost 4 bases, and 4 bases had no gene match. The DNA read from the CDR3 is TGTGCTAGCAGTTGGCCGGGACAGGGGGCCTATGAACAGTAC. Residues: CASSWPGQGAYEQY. The whole CDR3 region reads CASSWPGQGAYEQYF.

On this clone: Mouse gene names apply. CDR3 DNA, as far as it was read: TGTGCCAGCAGTGGTGCTGGGGGGGCCGGGCAGCTCTAC. Translated: CASSGAGGAGQLY. Given in full, the CDR3 is CASSGAGGAGQLYF. This rearrangement joins TRBV13-1 to TRBJ2-2; the match to TRBD2 covers 9 bases. From the germline J gene comes the end of the CDR3, since the read stops 1 residue before it. Germline CDR1 reads NSHNY; CDR2 reads SYGAGN. The CDR3 covers 14 residues. V shed 3 bases, J shed 6 bases, and the junction held 3 bases outside the gene matches.

Turning to this clone: Here the gene names and germline are mouse. Read data end 1 residue before the CDR3 end; the end is taken from the germline J gene. Other DNA sequences in the same sample also yield this CDR3. V and J are TRBV19 and TRBJ2-7, with D tentatively TRBD2 (5 bases). Germline CDR1 FNHDT, CDR2 SITEND (reference sequence). V was pared by 1 base and J by 4 bases, with 6 bases between. This CDR3 comprises 12 residues. CDR3 DNA (partial): TGTGCCAGCAGTATATGGGGTTATGAACAGTAC. It yields the protein CASSIWGYEQY. The full-length CDR3 reads as CASSIWGYEQYF.

Only a few counts were recorded for this clone. The genes and germline here are from mouse. The read falls 1 residue short of the CDR3 end, and the missing part is taken from the germline J gene. The chain recombines TRBV4 with TRBJ2-3; D is ambiguous. V lost 4 bases, J lost 1 base, and 6 bases lay in between. Germline values: CDR1 LGHDT, CDR2 YNNKQL (reference sequence). CDR3 length equals 13 residues. CDR3 bases read: TGTGCCAGCAGCTGGGGTGGTGCAGAAACGCTGTAT. Amino acid sequence: CASSWGGAETLY. The entire CDR3 sequence reads CASSWGGAETLYF. Using reference TRBV4 and TRBJ2-3 for the parts outside the CDR3, the full variable domain is ETAVFQTPNYHVTQVGNEVSFNCKQTLGHDTMYWYKQDSKKLLKIMFSYNNKQLIVNETVPRRFSPQSSDKAHLNLRIKSVEPEDSAVYLCASSWGGAETLYFGSGTRLTVL.

This clone was seen only a few times. The germline and genes are mouse ones. The read finishes 1 residue shy of the CDR3 end, and the germline J gene is used to complete it. The gene calls are TRBV5 and TRBJ2-2, with 9 bases identical to TRBD1. Trimming removed 4 bases from V and 0 bases from J; junction bases left unmatched: 6. The CDR3 contains 17 residues. CDR1 is LGHNA and CDR2 is YNLKQL in the germline V gene (reference sequence). The sequenced part of the CDR3 DNA is TGTGCCAGCAGCCTCGCAGGACAGGGGACAAACACCGGGCAGCTCTAC. Amino acids: CASSLAGQGTNTGQLY. The full CDR3 protein reads CASSLAGQGTNTGQLYF.

A remark on this clone: Gene names refer to mouse genes. The read gets to within 1 residue of the CDR3 end, and the germline J gene fills in the rest. The chain has TRBV13-2 and TRBJ2-1; possibly TRBD2 for D (6 bases). Germline CDR1 NNHNN, CDR2 SYGAGS (reference sequence). Trimming removed 2 bases from V and 2 bases from J, with 11 bases in between. The CDR3 has 15 residues. The DNA read from the CDR3 is TGTGCCAGCGGTGAAAACTGGGCCGACTATGCTGAGCAGTTC. It encodes CASGENWADYAEQF. The full CDR3 protein is CASGENWADYAEQFF.

About this clone: Gene and germline names: mouse. From the germline J gene comes the end of the CDR3, since the read stops 1 residue before it. The chain recombines TRBV4 with TRBJ2-5; 7 nucleotides agree with TRBD2. The CDR3 spans 12 residues. CDR1 and CDR2 (germline): LGHDT, YNNKQL (reference sequence). V dropped 6 bases and J dropped 4; count of bases not matched to a gene: 1. The sequenced CDR3 bases are TGTGCCAGCAGGGACTGGAAAGACACCCAGTAC. The encoded protein is CASRDWKDTQY. The full CDR3 reads CASRDWKDTQYF.

As to this clone: Gene names follow the mouse nomenclature. The read stops 1 residue short of the end of the CDR3; the missing end is completed from the germline J gene. The rearrangement links TRBV5 to TRBJ2-3, with D maybe TRBD1 (6 bases). Between the trimmed V and J ends, which lost 4 bases and 0 bases, there was a span of 11 bases. The length of the CDR3 is 15 residues. Germline CDR1 reads LGHNA; CDR2 reads YNLKQL (reference sequence). The CDR3 reads CASSPGTTSAETLYF. The CDR3 DNA, read in part, is TGTGCCAGCAGCCCCGGGACAACTAGTGCAGAAACGCTGTAT.

The table lists this clone with a count of one. The gene names here belong to mouse. The sequence runs out 1 residue before the end of the CDR3; the remainder is reconstructed from the germline J gene. The chain links TRBV3 to TRBJ2-3, with D perhaps TRBD1 or TRBD2 (5 bases each). Germline V gives CDR1 SNHLY, CDR2 FYNGKV (reference sequence). V was trimmed by 0 bases and J by 0 bases, leaving 7 bases between them. The CDR3 is made up of 15 amino acids. CDR3 region: CASSLAGASAETLYF. The part of the CDR3 DNA that was read is TGTGCCAGCAGCTTAGCTGGGGCTAGTGCAGAAACGCTGTAT.

A word on this clone: Genes and germline come from the mouse. CDR3 loop: CASSRTDNNQAPLF. Partial CDR3 DNA: TGTGCCAGCAGCCGAACAGATAACAACCAGGCTCCGCTT. The chain links TRBV2 to TRBJ1-5; D gene unclear. The CDR3 end lies 1 residue beyond the end of the read and is filled in from the germline J gene. Trimming took 4 bases from V and 0 from J, leaving 7 bases between them. CDR3 length: 14 residues. Germline V gene sequence: CDR1 LGHNA, CDR2 YSYQKL.

About this clone: The genes and germline here are from mouse. The read falls 1 residue short of the CDR3 end, and the missing part is taken from the germline J gene. The chain couples TRBV5 to TRBJ1-4, with D possibly matching TRBD1 (6 bases). Germline CDR1 reads LGHNA; CDR2 reads YNLKQL (reference sequence). The V and J ends lost 6 bases and 4 bases respectively, with 9 bases between them. The CDR3 has 13 amino acids. The sequenced CDR3 bases are TGTGCCAGCAGGCGGGACATCAACGAAAGATTATTT. Translated, it gives CASRRDINERLF. The whole CDR3 sequence is CASRRDINERLFF.